Following are 18 T cell receptor beta chains from one sample sequenced in a study of T cell responses to AZD1222 COVID-19 vaccine. Clones were sequenced by immunoSEQ multiplex PCR, and TCRdb holds only the in-frame ones, with some missing. The sample has over 100,000 clones, 90% seen once. The sample consisted of peripheral blood, taken on day 0 of AZD1222 vaccination. Every receptor here comes from an adult in good health.

The chain has TRBV28 and TRBJ1-1; D may be TRBD1 (5 bases). The ends were cut back, 0 bases at V and 0 bases at J, with 17 bases in the middle. The CDR3 extends over 18 amino acids. From germline, CDR1 is MDHEN and CDR2 SYDVKM. The CDR3 spells CASSLWDTSRGVNTEAFF. The CDR3 DNA reads as TGTGCCAGCAGTTTATGGGACACCTCCCGGGGTGTGAACACTGAAGCTTTCTTT.

Regarding this clone: The junction departs from the called germline gene at one end, perhaps through a read error. The chain has TRBV18 and TRBJ1-2; 8 nucleotides match TRBD1. The germline V gene has CDR1 KGHSH and CDR2 LQKENI. This CDR3 region has 15 residues. The CDR3 region has the DNA TGTACCAGCTCACCAGCGGCAGGGGGCGACTATGGCTACACCTTC. Residues: CTSSPAAGGDYGYTF. Full variable domain (rest looked up from reference TRBV18 and TRBJ1-2): NAGVMQNPRHLVRRRGQEARLRCSPMKGHSHVYWYRQLPEEGLKFMVYLQKENIIDESGMPKERFSAEFPKEGPSILRIQQVVRGDSAAYFCTSSPAAGGDYGYTFGSGTRLTVV.

This clone was detected ten times or more. The J gene is TRBJ2-7, the V gene TRBV23-1; D might be TRBD1 (5 bases). TRBV23-1 is an ORF; its function is uncertain. This CDR3 spans 15 amino acids. V dropped 6 bases and J dropped 5 bases, with 20 bases sitting between them. The CDR3 sequence: CASSPSGRVRNEQYF. CDR3 bases: TGCGCCAGCAGCCCTTCGGGCAGGGTCCGAAACGAGCAGTACTTC.

The V call is TRBV4-3, the J call TRBJ1-6; D is uncertain. Trimming removed 0 bases from V and 7 bases from J, with 10 bases in between. The CDR3 covers 15 residues. CDR1 is LGHNA, CDR2 YSLEER, per germline. The CDR3 DNA reads TGCGCCAGCAGCCAAGACCAAAGGCGGAATTCACCCCTCCACTTT. It yields the protein CASSQDQRRNSPLHF.

This chain connects TRBV30 to TRBJ1-4, with D perhaps matching TRBD1 (6 bases). From germline, CDR1 is GTSNPN and CDR2 SVGIG (reference sequence). The CDR3 has 13 amino acids. V lost 3 bases, J lost 8 bases, and 13 bases lay in between. DNA of the CDR3: TGTGCCTGGAGGGGAGGGGGGTACGAAAAACTGTTTTTT. Translating gives CAWRGGGYEKLFF.

The sample holds one count of this clone. V is TRBV9 and J is TRBJ1-4; 9 nucleotides align to TRBD1. This CDR3 spans 15 amino acids. Germline V gives CDR1 SGDLS, CDR2 YYNGEE. V dropped 4 bases and J dropped 4; count of bases not matched to a gene: 5. CDR3 loop: CASSPWTGDNEKLFF. In nucleotides, the CDR3 is TGTGCCAGCAGCCCTTGGACAGGGGATAATGAAAAACTGTTTTTT.

This chain joins TRBV6-5 and TRBJ2-3; no firm D call. Trimming pared 0 bases from V and 0 bases from J, leaving 4 bases between. There are 14 residues in the CDR3. Looked up from germline, CDR1 is MNHEY and CDR2 is SVGAGI. CDR3 protein: CASSYSPSTDTQYF. The CDR3 region has the DNA TGTGCCAGCAGTTACTCTCCGAGCACAGATACGCAGTATTTT.

This clone was seen only once. The chain's CDR3 is CASSLGWSELQYF. The DNA for the CDR3 is TGTGCCAGCAGCTTAGGTTGGAGCGAACTGCAGTATTTT. The chain is built from TRBV7-9 and TRBJ2-3, with D hard to call. This CDR3 spans 13 amino acids. The germline CDR1 and CDR2 sequences are SEHNR and FQNEAQ (reference sequence). The ends were cut back, 1 base at V and 11 bases at J, with 13 bases in the middle.

The CDR3 loop reads CASSIAGGLGELFF. The CDR3 DNA reads as TGTGCCAGTAGTATCGCGGGGGGGCTCGGGGAGCTGTTTTTT. The J gene is TRBJ2-2, the V gene TRBV19; 9 positions match TRBD2. V was pared by 3 bases and J by 7 bases, with 3 bases of the junction left unmatched. The germline gives CDR1 LNHDA, CDR2 SQIVND (reference sequence). The CDR3 covers 14 residues.

The chain joins TRBV29-1 to TRBJ2-3; D not certain. The germline V gene encodes CDR1 SQVTM and CDR2 ANQGSEA. The germline V and J ends were trimmed by 1 base and 6 bases, with 14 bases remaining between them. The CDR3 is 14 residues long. The CDR3 loop reads CSVEVASFSDTQYF. The DNA of the CDR3 is TGCAGCGTTGAAGTGGCTAGTTTTTCGGATACGCAGTATTTT.

The chain is built from TRBV7-3 and TRBJ2-1; 11 bases are shared with TRBD2. This CDR3 is 15 amino acids long. Germline V gene lookup returns CDR1 SGHTA and CDR2 FQGTGA. V lost 5 bases to trimming and J lost 8 bases; unmatched junction nucleotides: 8. The CDR3 coding sequence is TGTGCCAGCAGCCTCGGACTAGCGGGTTTCGATGAGCAGTTCTTC. Translating gives CASSLGLAGFDEQFF.

This sequence joins TRBV7-6 and TRBJ1-4; D may be TRBD1 (6 bases). Looked up from germline, CDR1 is SGHVS and CDR2 is FNYEAQ. Trimming left V 5 bases short and J 1 base short, with 14 bases between. The CDR3 has 16 residues. CDR3 in amino acids: CASSQGGSGTNEKLFF. CDR3 DNA: TGTGCCAGCAGCCAAGGGGGGAGTGGAACTAATGAAAAACTGTTTTTT.

The V gene is TRBV2, the J gene TRBJ2-4; TRBD1 might be the D (6 bases). CDR1 SNHLY and CDR2 FYNNEI come from the germline V gene. This CDR3 contains 12 residues. Trimming removed 3 bases at V and 14 bases at J, with 14 bases between. The CDR3 coding sequence is TGTGCCAGCAGTGAGGCCGTTAAGGGGGAGTACTTC. Translating it yields CASSEAVKGEYF.

V is TRBV10-1 and J is TRBJ2-1, with D maybe TRBD2 (6 bases). V lost 2 bases to trimming and J lost 10 bases, with 15 bases between them. The CDR3 spans 14 residues. Germline V gene lookup returns CDR1 WNHNN and CDR2 SYGVQD (reference sequence). The CDR3 DNA follows: TGCGCCAGCAGTGAGGGAAGGGGCCGGGGGGAGCAGTTCTTC. Protein product: CASSEGRGRGEQFF.

The V and J genes are TRBV24-1 and TRBJ1-2, with unresolved D. The length of the CDR3 is 12 residues. V lost 0 bases and J 5 bases, leaving 3 bases between the germline ends. From germline, CDR1 is KGHDR and CDR2 SFDVKD. The CDR3 DNA reads TGTGCCACCAGTGATTTGGATTATGGCTACACCTTC. It encodes CATSDLDYGYTF.

On this clone: Different DNA sequences within this sample yield the same CDR3. This chain uses TRBV11-2 with TRBJ1-1; D gene unclear. Trimming shortened V by 6 bases and J by 1 base, and 9 bases separated the two germline ends. CDR1 is SGHAT and CDR2 is FQNNGV in the germline V gene. The CDR3 has 13 residues. The CDR3 here is CASSSQGNTEAFF. The CDR3 nucleotides read TGTGCCAGCAGTTCGCAAGGGAACACTGAAGCTTTCTTT.

This clone was counted once. The rearrangement joins TRBV3-1 (or the pseudogene TRBV3-2) to TRBJ1-4, with TRBD1 matching over 8 bases. Losses at the gene ends were 0 bases for V and 8 bases for J; bases not matched to a gene: 5. Germline CDR1 is LGHDT and CDR2 is YNNKEL (reference sequence). This CDR3 has 15 amino acids. Here the CDR3 DNA reads TGTGCCAGCAGCCAAGATAGCAGGGGGCAGGAAAAACTGTTTTTT. Its protein is CASSQDSRGQEKLFF.

The chain is built from TRBV6-5 and TRBJ2-7, with TRBD2 matching over 13 bases. V was clipped by 5 bases and J by 6 bases; unmatched bases: 4. The CDR3 has 14 residues. CDR1 is MNHEY, CDR2 SVGAGI, per germline. The CDR3 reads CASSRGTSGTEQYF. CDR3 DNA sequence: TGTGCCAGCAGTCGAGGGACTAGCGGGACCGAGCAGTACTTC.